A selection of T cell receptor beta chains follows, all from one sample in a study of T cells in localized non-small cell lung cancer. Measured with immunoSEQ multiplex PCR; TCRdb has only the in-frame clones, and not every one. The data contain around 41,000 clones, 91% of them singletons. Here the sequenced sample was PBMCs, taken before any cancer treatment. Source of these receptors: a woman aged 35-75 years with stage II lung adenocarcinoma. The CDR3 runs from the conserved cysteine through the conserved F or W. Each record gives: clone size, J gene, V gene, CDR3 protein. Only some rows state a clone size, as once, few, many or a class for expanded clones.

>once|TRBJ2-3|TRBV2
CASRGGTSTDTQYF
>-|TRBJ2-5|TRBV28
CASSSGGFGVDF
>-|TRBJ1-2|TRBV6-5
CASSFGQNYGYTF
>once|TRBJ2-3|TRBV7-3
CASSLNTDTDTQYF
>-|TRBJ2-5|TRBV6-1
CARGLGQGDGETQYF
>-|TRBJ2-3|TRBV5-4
CASRPHLQESTDTQYF
>once|TRBJ2-7|TRBV9
CASSTSPTSTYEQYF
>-|TRBJ2-1|TRBV4-1
CASSQGLGVEQFF
>-|TRBJ2-1|TRBV18
CASSPLRSSGRAGSEQFF
>-|TRBJ2-5|TRBV7-2
CASSKTSAQETQYF
>-|TRBJ2-2|TRBV11-2
CASSFGDPYTGELFF
>-|TRBJ1-2|TRBV14
CASSQDRGGGYTF
>-|TRBJ1-3|TRBV5-1
CASSLQDSSSGNTIYF
>-|TRBJ2-1|TRBV28
CASSHGGGSYNEQFF
>-|TRBJ1-1|TRBV5-1
CASSLSGGDTEAFF
>-|TRBJ1-1|TRBV5-1
CASSLGGGDNTEAFF
>-|TRBJ2-5|TRBV5-1
CASTRGGSQETQYF
>-|TRBJ1-3|TRBV5-4
CASSLDRAGNTIYF
>-|TRBJ1-1|TRBV10-2
CASSEYKGDTEAFF
>-|TRBJ2-1|TRBV7-2
CASSLAGTIYNEQFF
>-|TRBJ1-6|TRBV9
CASSTPITGAPLHF
>-|TRBJ1-1|TRBV4-2
CASSQSTGGVENTEAFF
>-|TRBJ1-1|TRBV7-3
CASSPQTGGYTEAFF
>-|TRBJ2-6|TRBV7-3
CASSLRGTGGSGANVLTF
>-|TRBJ2-3|TRBV11-3
CASSLGRGTDTQYF
>-|TRBJ2-1|TRBV6-5
CASTQGASYNEQFF
>-|TRBJ1-1|TRBV9
CASSIQGWNTEAFF
>-|TRBJ1-3|TRBV6-4
CASSGGRDPSSGNTIYF
>-|TRBJ1-2|TRBV5-6
CASSAGTDYGYTF
>-|TRBJ1-5|TRBV27
CASSPIGGAQPQHF
>-|TRBJ2-7|TRBV14
CASSRTGESYEQYF
>-|TRBJ2-6|TRBV7-3
CASSKGARAGANVLTF
>-|TRBJ1-2|TRBV2
CVSVVEGVSYGYTF
>-|TRBJ1-4|TRBV11-2
CASSFGQGSEKLFF
>-|TRBJ1-1|TRBV7-6
CASSLVEAGFNTEAFF
>once|TRBJ2-7|TRBV28
CASRGPIYEQYF
>-|-|TRBV28
CASSLFQEEVEQYF
>-|TRBJ1-3|TRBV7-9
CASSLAGGAVGNTIYF
>once|TRBJ1-1|TRBV19
CASSIQRQGEAFF
>-|TRBJ2-5|TRBV28
CASSSEGGANF
>large|TRBJ1-6|TRBV5-6
CASIRRGPNSPLHF
>-|TRBJ2-2|TRBV9
CASSPGGSANTGELFF
>-|TRBJ2-7|TRBV7-9
CASSLGSQRLVHYEQYF
>-|TRBJ1-5|TRBV7-6
CASSFGPNQPQHF
>-|TRBJ1-4|TRBV6-1
CASSEAWGSGEKLFF
>-|TRBJ1-2|TRBV9
CASSVGGDIYGYTF
>once|TRBJ1-6|TRBV10-2
CASRGQPQFPLHF
>-|TRBJ2-7|TRBV19
CASTRGAGPDEQYF